This TCR beta chain emerged from a study of T-cell reconstitution after alpha-beta-depleted transplantation in children. Findings of the study overall: Surviving recipient cells, namely T cells and thymic progenitors, were the source of high day-60 TCRbeta diversity in some patients. In patients about two months after transplant, alpha-beta T cells reportedly arose from several hundred expanded graft clones.

This CDR3 is built from 16 residues. The V end was cut by 0 bases, the J end by 0 bases, with 10 bases between. The germline CDR1 and CDR2 sequences are SGHKS and YYEKEE (reference sequence). This clonotype was counted between two and nine times. The target antigen is unknown. Unique molecular identifiers were used to barcode this TCRbeta library. TCRdb processed the PCR reads anew with MiXCR; each CDR3 protein has one entry. This table has a few hundred thousand distinct CDR3 sequences, roughly two fifths appearing once. This sample comprised PBMCs, obtained before TCRalphabeta/CD19-depleted stem cell transplant. The V call is TRBV5-5, the J call TRBJ2-1; possibly TRBD2 for D (5 bases). This TCR derives from a girl aged 2-15 years with aplastic anemia, due to receive a stem cell transplant. The CDR3: CASSLDRGSSYNEQFF. CDR3 coding DNA: TGTGCCAGCAGCTTGGATCGGGGTAGCTCCTACAATGAGCAGTTCTTC.